This entry is about one T cell receptor beta chain. Its antigen remains unknown. Stated treatment: 15 to 20 received Ad26.COV2.S at low or high dose, single or two shots; roughly 5 received placebo; per-sample allocation not given. Sampling was done on day 63 after the first vaccine or placebo injection. Data came from immunoSEQ multiplex PCR; TCRdb stores just in-frame clones and leaves some out. The sample lists a few hundred thousand clones, around 90% occurring once. This sample was included in a study of Ad26.COV2.S vaccination and SARS-CoV-2 variants. Study in general: Donor was one of the participants in the Ad26.COV2.S arm of the COV1001 trial. Donor got 5x10^10 or 1x10^11 viral particles of Ad26.COV2.S.

Study conclusions and caveats: Those who received vaccine or placebo ended up with similar non-spike TCR breadth.

J was trimmed by 3 bases and V by 6 bases; bases with no gene match: 6. Germline-derived CDR1 and CDR2 are LNHDA and SQIVND (reference sequence). The CDR3 consists of 14 residues. The source of this sequence is a person between 18 and 65 years old who received the Ad26.COV2.S COVID-19 vaccine or a placebo. The input for sequencing was peripheral blood, taken in a trial of Ad26.COV2.S vaccine versus placebo. V gene TRBV19 combines with J gene TRBJ2-7; 9 bases fit TRBD1. CDR3 protein: CASRPDRGHYEQYF. In nucleotides, the CDR3 is TGTGCCAGTAGACCGGACAGGGGACACTACGAGCAGTACTTC.